The present T cell receptor beta chain was sequenced within a study of T cells after yellow fever vaccination. TCRdb re-derived calls from the 5' RACE reads in MiXCR, one entry per CDR3 protein. The sample lists 300,000 to 450,000 distinct CDR3 sequences; about 6% were seen once. This clonotype has just a few counts. This TCR was recovered from a man aged 25-40 years who received the YFV17D yellow fever vaccine. The material sequenced was PBMCs, taken 5 days after the yellow fever booster vaccination.

The CDR3 is CASSPESKTETQYF. CDR3 nucleotide sequence: TGTGCCAGCTCACCAGAGTCTAAGACAGAGACCCAGTACTTC. The V and J genes are TRBV18 and TRBJ2-5, with D unresolved. The CDR3 has 14 residues. CDR1 and CDR2 (germline): KGHSH, LQKENI. The V gene lost 2 bases and the J gene lost 4 bases, with 11 bases spanning the gap.